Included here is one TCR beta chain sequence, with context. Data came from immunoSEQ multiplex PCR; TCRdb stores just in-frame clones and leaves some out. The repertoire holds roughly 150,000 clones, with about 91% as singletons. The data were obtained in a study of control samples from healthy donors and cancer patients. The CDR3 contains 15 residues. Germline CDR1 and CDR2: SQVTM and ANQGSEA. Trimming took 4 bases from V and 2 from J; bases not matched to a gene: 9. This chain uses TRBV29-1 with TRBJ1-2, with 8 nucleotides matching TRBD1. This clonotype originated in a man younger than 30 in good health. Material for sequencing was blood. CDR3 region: CSVGAPGGANYGYTF. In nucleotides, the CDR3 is TGCAGCGTTGGGGCCCCAGGGGGCGCGAACTATGGCTACACCTTC.